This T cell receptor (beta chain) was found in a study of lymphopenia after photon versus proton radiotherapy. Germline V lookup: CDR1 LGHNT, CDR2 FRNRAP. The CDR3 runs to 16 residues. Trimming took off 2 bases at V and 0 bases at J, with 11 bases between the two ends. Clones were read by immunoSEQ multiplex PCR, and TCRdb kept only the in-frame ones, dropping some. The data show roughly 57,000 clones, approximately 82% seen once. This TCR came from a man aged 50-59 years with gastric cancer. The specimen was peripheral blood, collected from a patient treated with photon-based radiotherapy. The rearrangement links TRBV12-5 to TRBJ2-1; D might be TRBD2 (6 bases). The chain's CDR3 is CASGLPPDYSYNEQFF. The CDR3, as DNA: TGTGCTAGTGGTTTGCCCCCGGACTACTCCTACAATGAGCAGTTCTTC.